Following are 11 T cell receptor beta chains from one sample sequenced in a study of cytomegalovirus exposure and HLA in healthy donors (dated by TCRdb to the late 2010s). Library preparation was by the immunoSEQ multiplex PCR assay. A mixture of 60 forward primers for TCR Vbeta segments and 13 reverse primers for TCR Jbeta segments was used in the multiplex PCR. Drawn from immuneACCESS, this table holds only the in-frame rearrangements with V and J called that TCRdb kept. Clones are partly lost; checked studies trace under half to an unresolved V gene and leave the rest unexplained. In all, the sample holds some 200,000 clones, and about 77% of those were seen once. In total, the top ten clones hold approximately 3% of the sample. Sequencing was carried out using PBMCs. Source of these receptors: a woman in her twenties or thirties in good health and CMV-seronegative.

In this sample, this clone turned up once. The gene calls are TRBV2 and TRBJ1-2; 9 bases are shared with TRBD1. The V segment lost 10 bases and the J segment 6 bases; nucleotides outside the gene matches: 9. Germline V CDR1 and CDR2: SNHLY, FYNNEI. This CDR3 contains 13 residues. CDR3 bases: TGTGCCAACAGGGGGCAGGGCGCTGATGGCTACACCTTC. Translation gives CANRGQGADGYTF.

The chain links TRBV6-6 to TRBJ2-1; 7 bases agree with TRBD2. The CDR3 covers 15 residues. V lost 7 bases to trimming and J lost 8 bases; unmatched junction nucleotides: 14. CDR1 is MNHNY, CDR2 SVGAGI, per germline (reference sequence). DNA for the CDR3: TGTGCCAGCACCCTCAGGGACTACCGACAATATGAGCAGTTCTTC. This sequence encodes CASTLRDYRQYEQFF.

The chain employs TRBV19 and TRBJ1-5; 9 bases fit TRBD1. This CDR3 spans 14 amino acids. Germline values: CDR1 LNHDA, CDR2 SQIVND (reference sequence). V gave up 8 bases and J gave up 6 bases; unmatched junction bases: 8. The CDR3 region is CASPLRTGAQPQHF. CDR3 DNA sequence: TGTGCCAGTCCTTTACGGACAGGGGCTCAGCCCCAGCATTTT.

This clone was recorded once. CDR3 sequence: CASKLASGNTGELFF. As DNA, the CDR3 is TGTGCCAGCAAACTAGCCAGTGGGAACACCGGGGAGCTGTTTTTT. This chain uses TRBV6-4 with TRBJ2-2; D may be TRBD2 (6 bases). Germline V gene sequence: CDR1 MRHNA, CDR2 SNTAGT. The CDR3 consists of 15 residues. Trimming took off 7 bases at V and 1 base at J, with 13 bases between the two ends.

CDR3 nucleotides: TGTGCCAGCAGCTTCACTGACAGGGACGGTGAGCAGTTCTTC. Encoded protein: CASSFTDRDGEQFF. The chain carries TRBV7-9 and TRBJ2-1, with 7 bases identical to TRBD1. Germline CDR1 reads SEHNR; CDR2 reads FQNEAQ (reference sequence). This CDR3 region has 14 residues. Trimming cost V 3 bases and J 9 bases; bases outside gene matches: 8.

This clone turned up a few times. This chain connects TRBV5-4 to TRBJ2-5, with a tentative D call TRBD2 (6 bases). Per the germline V gene, CDR1 is SGHNT and CDR2 is YYREEE (reference sequence). This CDR3 region has 14 residues. V lost 4 bases to trimming and J lost 0 bases, with 10 bases between them. The CDR3 DNA follows: TGTGCCAGCAGCCTTAGGAGGGACCAAGAGACCCAGTACTTC. Its protein is CASSLRRDQETQYF. Full variable domain (missing parts from reference TRBV5-4 and TRBJ2-5): ETGVTQSPTHLIKTRGQQVTLRCSSQSGHNTVSWYQQALGQGPQFIFQYYREEENGRGNFPPRFSGLQFPNYSSELNVNALELDDSALYLCASSLRRDQETQYFGPGTRLLVL.

The CDR3 DNA sequence: TGTGCCACGATTAGGACAGGGACCCACACTGAAGCTTTCTTT. Its protein is CATIRTGTHTEAFF. J is TRBJ1-1 and V is TRBV19; 8 bases are shared with TRBD1. The CDR3 has 14 amino acids. The J segment lost 3 bases and the V segment lost 10 bases, leaving 10 bases of the junction unmatched. CDR1 and CDR2 (germline): LNHDA, SQIVND (reference sequence).

This chain joins TRBV2 and TRBJ2-2; 11 bases are a match to TRBD2. Germline-derived CDR1 and CDR2 are SNHLY and FYNNEI. The ends lost 2 bases at V and 4 bases at J; junction bases unmatched: 6. The CDR3 spans 17 residues. Written as DNA, the CDR3 is TGTGCCAGCAGTGAATCTGGACTAGCGGGCTCCACCGGGGAGCTGTTTTTT. Amino acid sequence: CASSESGLAGSTGELFF.

The V and J genes are TRBV2 and TRBJ2-4, with 12 bases matching TRBD2. The CDR3 totals 20 residues. The trim removed 8 bases at V and 0 bases at J, leaving 17 bases unmatched. Germline assignment: CDR1 SNHLY and CDR2 FYNNEI. The CDR3: CASSGLAGPGLAAAKNIQYF. The CDR3 DNA sequence: TGTGCCAGCTCAGGACTAGCGGGGCCGGGACTCGCGGCAGCCAAAAACATTCAGTACTTC. Drawing the rest from reference TRBV2 and TRBJ2-4, the complete variable domain is EPEVTQTPSHQVTQMGQEVILRCVPISNHLYFYWYRQILGQKVEFLVSFYNNEISEKSEIFDDQFSVERPDGSNFTLKIRSTKLEDSAMYFCASSGLAGPGLAAAKNIQYFGAGTRLSVL.

The chain uses TRBV7-8 and TRBJ2-5, with 8 positions matching TRBD2. Trimming cost V 0 bases and J 4 bases; bases outside gene matches: 1. This CDR3 contains 14 residues. CDR1 SGHVS and CDR2 FQNEAQ come from the germline V gene. This CDR3 reads CASSLALAGETQYF. Here the CDR3 DNA reads TGTGCCAGCAGCTTAGCGCTAGCGGGAGAGACCCAGTACTTC.

This sequence joins TRBV6-1 and TRBJ2-6; D is ambiguous. This CDR3 has 17 residues. Trimming took off 5 bases at V and 0 bases at J, with 14 bases between the two ends. Germline assignment: CDR1 MNHNS and CDR2 SASEGT. The CDR3 loop is CASSQDGEYSGANVLTF. The CDR3 region has the DNA TGTGCCAGCAGTCAAGACGGTGAATACTCTGGGGCCAACGTCCTGACTTTC.